The following is a TCR beta chain sequence with its context. Antigen specificity is unknown. These data originate in a study of blood T cells in healthy people across ages. Study findings and constraints: Total diversity from one million sequenced T cells was likely underestimated. Across samples, TCR beta diversity tracked strongly with naive T cell percentage.

Together with a sample-barcoded 5' primer, a J-beta primer mix was included in a second PCR lasting roughly 6 to 12 cycles. With 12 random nucleotides, a template-switch adaptor tagged each individual cDNA molecule. TCRdb itself ran the 5' RACE reads through MiXCR, one entry per CDR3 protein. Counted here are about 730,000 distinct CDR3 sequences, 40% to 45% occurring once; the ten biggest clones make up about 20%. The sequenced material came from blood. The receptor's source is a woman aged 60-70 years in good health.

CDR3 amino acids: CASSVAGLQETQYF. The CDR3 bases are TGTGCCAGCAGTGTTGCGGGTCTTCAAGAGACCCAGTACTTC. This sequence joins TRBV27 and TRBJ2-5; TRBD2 is a possible D gene (5 bases). The germline gives CDR1 MNHEY, CDR2 SMNVEV (reference sequence). V shed 5 bases and J shed 2 bases, with 12 bases lying between them. The CDR3 extends over 14 amino acids.